What follows are 8 T cell receptor beta chains derived from one specimen sequenced in a study of T cell repertoires in cytomegalovirus infection. From the reads, TCRdb called clonotypes with MiXCR, one entry per CDR3 protein. The sample holds some 800,000 distinct CDR3 sequences; roughly 29% are singletons and the top ten take less than 15%. Their cognate antigens are unknown. Sequenced material: cultured CD8+ T cells from PBMCs, taken from culture after CMV antigen stimulation. The origin of the receptors is a human donor in good health (CMV status not recorded). Some clones in this sample may be carry-over from other donors' samples.

V usage is TRBV12-3 or TRBV12-4 and J usage is TRBJ2-5; D may be TRBD1 (5 bases). The CDR3 consists of 15 residues. Trimming took off 2 bases at V and 7 bases at J, with 17 bases between the two ends. DNA for the CDR3: TGTGCCAGCAGTTTATTGAGGCTCGAAAGGGGGACCCAGTACTTC. Its protein is CASSLLRLERGTQYF.

Here the CDR3 DNA reads TGTGCCAGCAGTGATACAGGGACCCAGTACTTC. The encoded protein is CASSDTGTQYF. This chain joins TRBV12-3 or TRBV12-4 and TRBJ2-5; D may be TRBD1 (5 bases). The V end lost 5 bases, the J end lost 7 bases, and 8 bases lay between the germline ends. CDR3 length: 11 residues.

This clonotype was observed at least ten times. The V and J genes are TRBV4-1 and TRBJ2-1; D is possibly TRBD2 (5 bases). V lost 1 base, J lost 7 bases, and 17 bases lay in between. The CDR3 extends over 16 amino acids. The germline CDR1 and CDR2 sequences are MGHRA and YSYEKL. CDR3 loop: CASSQVALATRNEQFF. The CDR3 bases are TGCGCCAGCAGCCAAGTCGCCCTGGCTACTAGGAATGAGCAGTTCTTC.

This rearrangement joins TRBV6-1 to TRBJ1-5; 7 bases align to TRBD1. There are 16 residues in the CDR3. V lost 1 base and J lost 0; bases outside the gene matches: 3. Germline-derived CDR1 and CDR2 are MNHNS and SASEGT. The CDR3 spells CASSEEYRGSNQPQHF. The DNA for the CDR3 is TGTGCCAGCAGTGAAGAATACAGGGGTAGCAATCAGCCCCAGCATTTT.

The chain joins TRBV7-6 to TRBJ2-3, with TRBD1 matching over 9 bases. Trimming took 4 bases from V and 5 from J; bases not matched to a gene: 10. The CDR3 runs 16 residues. CDR1 and CDR2 (germline): SGHVS, FNYEAQ. CDR3 nucleotide sequence: TGTGCCAGCAGCTCGGAGGGGACAGGGTTTTTAGATACGCAGTATTTT. It specifies CASSSEGTGFLDTQYF.

V is TRBV7-9 and J is TRBJ1-1, with no clear D. Germline V gives CDR1 SEHNR, CDR2 FQNEAQ (reference sequence). Trimming shortened V by 7 bases and J by 6 bases, and 18 bases separated the two germline ends. The CDR3 totals 14 residues. CDR3 sequence: CASTPLGKVPEAFF. CDR3 nucleotide sequence: TGTGCCAGCACCCCTCTAGGGAAGGTGCCTGAAGCTTTCTTT.

The CDR3 loop is CASTSIPGQVFVAQFF. The CDR3 DNA reads TGTGCCAGCACCTCGATTCCGGGACAGGTTTTCGTCGCCCAGTTCTTC. The chain combines TRBV6-2 or TRBV6-3 with TRBJ2-1; 8 bases map to TRBD1. This CDR3 comprises 16 residues. Germline trimming cut 7 bases from V and 13 bases from J; bases unmatched to any gene: 21. Germline assignment: CDR1 MNHEY and CDR2 SVGEGT.

V gene TRBV12-5 combines with J gene TRBJ2-7; D unclear. Germline V gene data show CDR1 as LGHNT and CDR2 as FRNRAP. V lost 2 bases, J lost 4 bases, and 6 bases lay in between. This CDR3 has 12 residues. The DNA for the CDR3 is TGTGCTAGTGGTTTGAGAGTATACGAGCAGTACTTC. Protein sequence: CASGLRVYEQYF. Looking up the rest from reference TRBV12-5 and TRBJ2-7 gives the full variable domain: DARVTQTPRHKVTEMGQEVTMRCQPILGHNTVFWYRQTMMQGLELLAYFRNRAPLDDSGMPKDRFSAEMPDATLATLKIQPSEPRDSAVYFCASGLRVYEQYFGPGTRLTVT.